Detailed here is one TCR beta chain. The antigen remains undetermined. CDR1 is SGHRS and CDR2 is YFSETQ in the germline V gene. V was cut by 0 bases and J by 11 bases, with 14 bases left in between. The CDR3 length is 13 residues. The data belong to a study of OX40 agonist ivuxolimab in advanced cancers. The study, taken as a whole, reports: There was clonal expansion of CD4+ and CD8+ blood T cells by week 6 at 0.1 to 3.0 mg/kg. Part of the nonresponder group also had normalized T-cell clonal expansion that was low.

Baseline, cycle 4 day 1, and cycle 7 day 1 were the blood sampling points. The method was immunoSEQ multiplex PCR; TCRdb's version includes in-frame clones alone and lacks a portion of them. The data contain 60,000 to 90,000 clones, roughly four fifths of them singletons. The sequence came from an adult with an advanced solid tumor such as melanoma, head and neck, liver or kidney cancer. This specimen was CD4+ or CD8+ T cells sorted from blood, taken in a trial of the OX40 agonist ivuxolimab. The rearrangement joins TRBV5-1 to TRBJ1-1; D call uncertain. The CDR3 protein is CASSLAGFSGAFF. The CDR3 nucleotides are TGCGCCAGCAGCTTGGCCGGTTTCAGCGGTGCTTTCTTT.